Given below is one T cell receptor (beta chain) in context. Its antigen remains unknown. Rearranged V-D-J TRB sequences were amplified with a mixed TRB-A/B primer pool. TCRdb reprocessed the multiplex PCR reads via MiXCR and lists one record per CDR3 protein. Here the sample spans 4,500 to 5,500 distinct CDR3 sequences, around 29% being singletons. This specimen belongs to a study of T cell repertoires in aging, cancer and after chemotherapy. At the level of the study: Paired samples before and after chemotherapy came from chronic lymphocytic leukemia patients on fludarabine- or bendamustine-based regimens. The study, taken as a whole, reports: In hematological cancer patients, infiltrated lymphoid organs may have impaired thymic emigration or peripheral T cell expansion.

Amplification of TCR beta used genomic DNA extracted from peripheral blood. V dropped 3 bases and J dropped 3 bases, with 20 bases sitting between them. The germline V gene has CDR1 SGHAT and CDR2 FQNNGV. This CDR3 region has 17 residues. This chain links TRBV11-2 with TRBJ1-1; maybe TRBD1 (5 bases). Material for sequencing was blood. The clonotype was recovered from a human donor with a blood cancer. The donor label of this sample is uncertain. The CDR3 loop is CASSFLVQGPADTEAFF. The CDR3 DNA sequence: TGTGCCAGCAGCTTTTTAGTTCAGGGACCGGCGGACACTGAAGCTTTCTTT.